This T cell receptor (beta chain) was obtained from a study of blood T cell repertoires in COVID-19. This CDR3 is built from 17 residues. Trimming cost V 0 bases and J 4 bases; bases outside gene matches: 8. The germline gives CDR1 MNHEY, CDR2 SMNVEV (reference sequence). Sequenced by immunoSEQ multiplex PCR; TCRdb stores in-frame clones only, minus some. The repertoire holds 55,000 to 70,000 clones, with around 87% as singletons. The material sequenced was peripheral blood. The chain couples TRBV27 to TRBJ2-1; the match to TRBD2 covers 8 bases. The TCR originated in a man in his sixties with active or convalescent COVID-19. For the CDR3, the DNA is TGTGCCAGCAGTTTATCCGGGGGGGCCGCCAAATACAATGAGCAGTTCTTC. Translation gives CASSLSGGAAKYNEQFF.